Following are 30 T cell receptor beta chains from one sample sequenced in a study of identical twins. One entry per CDR3 protein, called by TCRdb with MiXCR from the 5' RACE reads. The data hold some 630,000 distinct CDR3 sequences, with less than 9% observed a single time. These sequences were also reported in another study, on yellow fever vaccine responses in identical twins.

The sample consisted of PBMCs. These receptors all come from a woman aged 18-29 years in good health.

The chain links TRBV19 to TRBJ2-7, with D possibly matching TRBD2 (5 bases). V gave up 1 base and J gave up 5 bases, with 12 bases separating them. Germline CDR1 LNHDA, CDR2 SQIVND (reference sequence). The CDR3 is 14 amino acids. The CDR3 sequence: CASSIAGFSHEQYF. The CDR3 DNA follows: TGTGCCAGTAGTATAGCGGGATTTAGTCACGAGCAGTACTTC.

The rearrangement links TRBV15 to TRBJ2-1; D is possibly TRBD1 (5 bases). V was clipped by 0 bases and J by 3 bases, with 9 bases between them. The CDR3 consists of 15 residues. CDR1 and CDR2 (germline): LNHNV, YYDKDF (reference sequence). The CDR3 reads CATSRDATGYNEQFF. DNA of the CDR3: TGTGCCACCAGCAGAGATGCCACAGGCTACAATGAGCAGTTCTTC.

This clonotype was recorded a few times. The chain has TRBV10-3 and TRBJ1-5; tentative D call: TRBD1 (6 bases). The CDR3 has 14 residues. Trimming shortened V by 10 bases and J by 3 bases, and 16 bases separated the two germline ends. The V gene's germline CDR1 is ENHRY and CDR2 SYGVKD. The CDR3 sequence: CATSGDTSNQPQHF. CDR3 DNA: TGTGCCACCTCGGGGGACACGTCCAATCAGCCCCAGCATTTT.

There are many counts of this clonotype. The chain carries TRBV6-1 and TRBJ2-1; TRBD1 agrees at 7 bases. Looked up from germline, CDR1 is MNHNS and CDR2 is SASEGT. V dropped 1 base and J dropped 6; count of bases not matched to a gene: 6. The CDR3 contains 15 residues. This chain's CDR3 is CASSEGTGEANEQFF. DNA of the CDR3: TGTGCCAGCAGTGAAGGGACAGGTGAGGCCAATGAGCAGTTCTTC.

At least ten counts were recorded for this clonotype. This chain uses TRBV24-1 with TRBJ2-1, with D unclear. CDR3 length: 15 residues. V was cut by 0 bases and J by 10 bases, with 15 bases left in between. Germline V gene data show CDR1 as KGHDR and CDR2 as SFDVKD. The CDR3 spells CATSDLLRPVGEQFF. CDR3 DNA sequence: TGTGCCACCAGTGATTTGCTTAGGCCGGTCGGGGAGCAGTTCTTC.

In this sample, this clonotype turned up a few times. This sequence joins TRBV20-1 and TRBJ2-7, with D maybe TRBD1 (6 bases). There are 16 residues in the CDR3. Germline assignment: CDR1 DFQATT and CDR2 SNEGSKA (reference sequence). V was pared by 5 bases and J by 3 bases, with 23 bases between. CDR3 sequence (DNA): TGCAGTGCTCAGGGTGTTTCGCAGGGGTTGGGCTACGAGCAGTACTTC. Amino acids: CSAQGVSQGLGYEQYF.

This clonotype came up many times. The chain is built from TRBV12-3 or TRBV12-4 and TRBJ2-1, with 13 bases fitting TRBD2. The V segment lost 3 bases and the J segment 10 bases; nucleotides outside the gene matches: 6. The CDR3 runs to 15 residues. The CDR3 loop reads CASSFWTSGSVEQFF. For the CDR3, the DNA is TGTGCCAGCAGTTTCTGGACTAGCGGGAGTGTGGAGCAGTTCTTC.

This clonotype was recorded many times. The chain links TRBV27 to TRBJ2-5; 7 bases agree with TRBD2. Germline assignment: CDR1 MNHEY and CDR2 SMNVEV (reference sequence). The CDR3 runs 13 residues. The trim removed 10 bases at V and 5 bases at J, leaving 10 bases unmatched. CDR3 loop: CATTSVLGETQYF. CDR3 nucleotides: TGTGCCACCACTAGCGTCCTTGGGGAGACCCAGTACTTC.

This clonotype turned up a few times. The rearrangement joins TRBV20-1 to TRBJ2-7; 7 bases are a match to TRBD2. V was clipped by 1 base and J by 7 bases; unmatched bases: 13. Germline values: CDR1 DFQATT, CDR2 SNEGSKA (reference sequence). This CDR3 has 15 residues. The chain's CDR3 is CSARVPSGVTGEQYV. Here the CDR3 DNA reads TGCAGTGCTAGAGTACCAAGCGGGGTCACGGGGGAGCAGTACGTC.

This chain joins TRBV5-1 and TRBJ2-1; 8 bases are shared with TRBD1. This CDR3 has 16 amino acids. CDR1 is SGHRS, CDR2 YFSETQ, per germline. Trimming removed 4 bases from V and 4 bases from J; junction bases left unmatched: 10. The CDR3 here is CASSNPGGQNYNEQFF. Here the CDR3 DNA reads TGCGCCAGCAGCAACCCAGGGGGCCAAAATTACAATGAGCAGTTCTTC.

CDR3 bases: TGTGCCAGCAGTCCCGTATGGTCGCAAATAACCTACAATGAGCAGTTCTTC. It encodes CASSPVWSQITYNEQFF. This chain joins TRBV6-1 and TRBJ2-1; D unclear. The germline V and J ends were trimmed by 5 bases and 2 bases, with 19 bases remaining between them. This CDR3 contains 17 residues. Germline assignment: CDR1 MNHNS and CDR2 SASEGT.

Comment on this clonotype: With a much larger clone just one base away, this may be a read error. The V and J genes are TRBV6-5 and TRBJ2-1; D is possibly TRBD1 or TRBD2 (5 bases each). Germline V CDR1 and CDR2: MNHEY, SVGAGI. This CDR3 has 15 amino acids. CDR3 region: CTSSYAPGPHNEQFF. The CDR3 region has the DNA TGTACCAGCAGTTACGCACCGGGACCACACAATGAGCAGTTCTTC.

In its sample, this clonotype was seen many times. CDR3 loop: CASSLRASGASPLHF. The CDR3 bases are TGTGCCAGCAGTCTCCGGGCCAGCGGCGCTTCACCCCTCCACTTT. The chain combines TRBV12-3 or TRBV12-4 with TRBJ1-6; D is unresolved. Trimming pared 5 bases from V and 9 bases from J, leaving 17 bases between. The CDR3 totals 15 residues.

The rearrangement uses TRBV29-1 and TRBJ1-2; possible D gene TRBD1, 6 bases. CDR3 size: 14 residues. Deletions cut 6 bases from V and 8 bases from J, with 22 bases between. Germline V gene sequence: CDR1 SQVTM, CDR2 ANQGSEA. This chain's CDR3 is CSVTGGLGELGYTF. CDR3 sequence (DNA): TGCAGCGTAACCGGGGGCCTTGGGGAATTGGGCTACACCTTC.

This clonotype turned up a few times. The V and J genes are TRBV12-3 or TRBV12-4 and TRBJ1-1; no clear D gene. The CDR3 runs 14 residues. V gave up 3 bases and J gave up 1 base, with 9 bases separating them. The CDR3 protein is CASSFGVQNTEAFF. The DNA for the CDR3 is TGTGCCAGCAGTTTTGGGGTCCAGAACACTGAAGCTTTCTTT.

This clonotype turned up a few times. The chain is built from TRBV7-6 and TRBJ2-5, with TRBD1 matching 7 bases. The V and J ends lost 6 bases and 2 bases, in that order; junction bases with no gene match: 9. Germline CDR1 reads SGHVS; CDR2 reads FNYEAQ. The CDR3 is made up of 15 amino acids. The CDR3 spells CASSRTGALQETQYF. DNA for the CDR3: TGTGCCAGCAGTAGAACAGGGGCTCTGCAAGAGACCCAGTACTTC.

This clonotype was detected ten times or more. This rearrangement joins TRBV5-1 to TRBJ2-5, with D possibly TRBD2 on 5 matching bases. With 4 bases removed from V and 1 base from J, the gap between germline ends came to 8 bases. From germline, CDR1 is SGHRS and CDR2 YFSETQ. This CDR3 has 13 amino acids. Written as DNA, the CDR3 is TGCGCCAGCAGCGGGAGTCCCCAAGAGACCCAGTACTTC. Protein sequence: CASSGSPQETQYF.

This clonotype has at least ten counts. This rearrangement joins TRBV29-1 to TRBJ2-3, with 7 bases matching TRBD1. The junction had 11 bases not matched to a gene; V was cut back by 6 bases and J by 5 bases. The CDR3 has 14 residues. CDR1 and CDR2 from the germline V gene are SQVTM and ANQGSEA. The CDR3 bases are TGCAGCGTCGCAGACAGGGTGCAAGTAGATACGCAGTATTTT. Translated: CSVADRVQVDTQYF.

V usage is TRBV5-6 and J usage is TRBJ2-7; D is perhaps TRBD2 (6 bases). The CDR3 covers 14 residues. Trimming took 3 bases from V and 3 from J, leaving 13 bases between them. The germline CDR1 and CDR2 sequences are SGHDT and YYEEEE. CDR3 DNA: TGTGCCAGCAGCTCCGGGCGGGGAGTCTACGAGCAGTACGTC. Amino acid sequence: CASSSGRGVYEQYV.

The chain links TRBV25-1 to TRBJ2-2; D gene unclear. The CDR3 covers 13 residues. Trimming removed 10 bases from V and 3 bases from J, with 12 bases in between. Germline V CDR1 and CDR2: MGHDK, SYGVNS. The CDR3 region has the DNA TGTGCCACCACAGTCCCAGACACCGGGGAGCTGTTTTTT. Translated: CATTVPDTGELFF.

This clonotype was recorded at least ten times. This sequence joins TRBV29-1 and TRBJ2-1; D is possibly TRBD2 (6 bases). V dropped 6 bases and J dropped 4 bases, with 16 bases sitting between them. CDR1 and CDR2 from the germline V gene are SQVTM and ANQGSEA. The CDR3 consists of 14 residues. The CDR3 DNA reads as TGCAGCGTCTATTACCGGGAGTCTTACAATGAGCAGTTCTTC. Encoded protein: CSVYYRESYNEQFF.

This clonotype has at least ten counts. J is TRBJ2-5 and V is TRBV6-5; 12 bases align to TRBD2. Germline V lookup: CDR1 MNHEY, CDR2 SVGAGI. Trimming removed 0 bases from V and 5 bases from J; junction bases left unmatched: 7. The CDR3 totals 17 residues. CDR3 sequence reads: CASSYSASGRAGETQYF. CDR3 sequence (DNA): TGTGCCAGCAGTTACTCCGCTAGCGGGAGGGCCGGGGAGACCCAGTACTTC.

This chain connects TRBV7-9 to TRBJ2-7; 7 bases line up with TRBD1. Trimming at V came to 5 bases and at J to 4 bases, leaving 5 bases not matched to a gene. This CDR3 is built from 13 residues. Germline loops: CDR1 SEHNR, CDR2 FQNEAQ (reference sequence). CDR3 bases: TGTGCCAGCAGCCGGGACAGCTTTTACGAGCAGTACTTC. Translation gives CASSRDSFYEQYF.

This clonotype was observed at least ten times. The chain uses TRBV7-8 and TRBJ2-1; D may correspond to TRBD1 or TRBD2 (5 bases each). The V gene's germline CDR1 is SGHVS and CDR2 FQNEAQ. The CDR3 has 16 amino acids. Trimming stripped 1 base from V and 5 bases from J, with 15 bases between. CDR3 sequence: CASSLVLGPPNNEQFF. CDR3 coding DNA: TGTGCCAGCAGCTTAGTATTGGGACCCCCCAACAATGAGCAGTTCTTC.

The gene calls are TRBV7-9 and TRBJ2-7; D is ambiguous. Per germline, CDR1 SEHNR and CDR2 FQNEAQ (reference sequence). This CDR3 contains 14 residues. The V end lost 1 base, the J end lost 2 bases, and 9 bases lay between the germline ends. This CDR3 reads CASSLDAVTYEQYF. The CDR3 DNA sequence: TGTGCCAGCAGCTTAGATGCAGTTACCTACGAGCAGTACTTC.

CDR3 region: CASKAASGPYNEQFF. Written as DNA, the CDR3 is TGTGCCAGCAAGGCGGCTAGCGGTCCCTACAATGAGCAGTTCTTC. This chain connects TRBV28 to TRBJ2-1; 7 nucleotides line up with TRBD2. The CDR3 totals 15 residues. J gave up 2 bases and V 7 bases, and 8 bases lay outside the gene matches. The germline CDR1 and CDR2 sequences are MDHEN and SYDVKM.

This clonotype appeared many times. The rearrangement links TRBV24-1 to TRBJ2-3; TRBD2 matches 11 bases. V lost 4 bases and J lost 4; bases outside the gene matches: 6. The CDR3 has 16 residues. The germline gives CDR1 KGHDR, CDR2 SFDVKD. CDR3 protein: CATSDLLAGGADTQYF. DNA of the CDR3: TGTGCCACCAGTGACCTTCTAGCGGGAGGAGCAGATACGCAGTATTTT.

This clonotype appeared a single time. The rearrangement uses TRBV3-1 and TRBJ2-4, with D unresolved. Germline loops: CDR1 LGHDT, CDR2 YNNKEL (reference sequence). The CDR3 runs to 16 residues. V gave up 7 bases and J gave up 0 bases, with 16 bases separating them. CDR3: CASNPNVILAKNIQYF. In DNA form, the CDR3 reads TGTGCCAGCAACCCAAACGTGATACTAGCCAAAAACATTCAGTACTTC.

The chain carries TRBV6-1 and TRBJ1-1; 8 bases fit TRBD1. The trim removed 5 bases at V and 2 bases at J, leaving 10 bases unmatched. Per germline, CDR1 MNHNS and CDR2 SASEGT. The CDR3 contains 16 residues. The CDR3 nucleotides are TGTGCCAGCAGTAAGCCCTCCGGGACAGGAAACACTGAAGCTTTCTTT. It specifies CASSKPSGTGNTEAFF.

The chain couples TRBV2 to TRBJ2-7; possibly TRBD1 for D (5 bases). Looked up from germline, CDR1 is SNHLY and CDR2 is FYNNEI. CDR3 length equals 14 residues. V dropped 2 bases and J dropped 1 base, with 9 bases sitting between them. The CDR3 DNA sequence: TGTGCCAGCAGTGAAAGGAGACAGTCCTACGAGCAGTACTTC. It codes for CASSERRQSYEQYF.